The next 4 T cell receptor beta chains were all read from a single sample in a study of shared clonotypes between healthy human individuals. The protocol was immunoSEQ multiplex PCR, while the TCRdb copy is restricted to in-frame clones and leaves out a portion. The table records 2.3 million or so clones, 80% to 95% of them present only once. The sequencing input was naive CD4+ T cells from PBMCs. Subset given: CD45RA+ positively selected. These receptors originate from a man in his late teens or twenties in good health. Some clones in this sample may be carry-over from other donors' samples.

The rearrangement links TRBV6-5 to TRBJ1-4; D is possibly TRBD1 (5 bases). Trimming shortened V by 5 bases and J by 8 bases, and 18 bases separated the two germline ends. The CDR3 totals 15 residues. Germline V gene data show CDR1 as MNHEY and CDR2 as SVGAGI. Here the CDR3 reads CASSSRDGGGEKLFF. DNA for the CDR3: TGTGCCAGCAGTAGCAGGGATGGAGGAGGAGAAAAACTGTTTTTT.

This chain connects TRBV28 to TRBJ1-1, with 9 bases matching TRBD1. V lost 6 bases, J lost 6 bases, and 11 bases stayed unmatched. Germline CDR1 MDHEN, CDR2 SYDVKM. CDR3 size: 15 residues. This CDR3 is CASRITGGHWAEAFF. The CDR3 bases are TGTGCCAGCAGAATAACAGGGGGCCATTGGGCTGAAGCTTTCTTT.

The chain uses TRBV29-1 and TRBJ2-3, with TRBD2 identical over 8 bases. This CDR3 is 16 amino acids long. CDR1 is SQVTM, CDR2 ANQGSEA, per germline. The ends lost 4 bases at V and 9 bases at J; junction bases unmatched: 18. The CDR3 DNA reads TGCAGCGTTGTTGCCCTTAGCGGGGTCCGGGGGTACACGCAGTATTTT. Amino acids: CSVVALSGVRGYTQYF.

As concerns this clone: The junction shows a germline mismatch at one end, possibly a read error. The chain combines TRBV5-4 with TRBJ1-5, with D maybe TRBD1 (5 bases). This CDR3 comprises 13 residues. Per the germline V gene, CDR1 is SGHNT and CDR2 is YYREEE (reference sequence). CDR3 nucleotide sequence: TGTGCCAGCAGTTTGGACATTGATCAGCCCCAGCATTTT. This sequence encodes CASSLDIDQPQHF.